The clone carrying this T cell receptor beta chain was seen only once. The repertoire was sequenced with immunoSEQ multiplex PCR; TCRdb's copy has only in-frame clones and lacks some. The sample consists of about 67,000 clones, 91% of them appearing once. V shed 2 bases and J shed 3 bases, with 14 bases lying between them. The CDR3 has 15 residues. Germline assignment: CDR1 MNHNY and CDR2 SVGAGI (reference sequence). This entry belongs to a study of OX40 agonist ivuxolimab in advanced cancers. V usage is TRBV6-6 and J usage is TRBJ2-7, with D possibly TRBD2 on 6 matching bases. This clonotype originated in an adult with an advanced solid tumor such as melanoma, head and neck, liver or kidney cancer. The source was CD4+ or CD8+ T cells sorted from blood, collected in a trial of the OX40 agonist ivuxolimab. CDR3 residues: CASSYLANDYYEQYF. The CDR3 DNA reads as TGTGCCAGCAGTTACCTAGCGAACGATTACTACGAGCAGTACTTC.